What follows is one TCR beta chain and its context. Its antigen remains unidentified. The read gets to within 3 residues of the CDR3 end, and the germline J gene fills in the rest. Germline lookup yields CDR1 SGHAT and CDR2 FQNNGV. V shed 3 bases and J shed 6 bases, with 9 bases lying between them. This CDR3 has 12 amino acids. This sample stems from a study of T cells in women clearing cervical HPV infection. Turning to the study itself: Cases: HPV16-related CIN3 or worse on histology, 2 invasive cancers. Study results and caveats: Richness differences could reflect unmeasured T-cell content per sample. Combining TCR richness with V gene abundances gave approximately 0.84 AUC.

immunoSEQ multiplex PCR used an average of about 1,200 ng genomic DNA. Method: immunoSEQ multiplex PCR; TCRdb's copy keeps in-frame clones and lacks some. The listing records under 30,000 clones. The specimen sequenced was blood buffy coat. V gene TRBV11-2 combines with J gene TRBJ2-7, with D perhaps TRBD1 (6 bases). The sequence came from a woman aged 18-70 years with a cervical HPV16 infection that either progressed to CIN3+ or cleared (not recorded which). The sequenced part of the CDR3 DNA is TGTGCCAGCAGCTTCTCCAGGGGCGAG. Its translation is CASSFSRGE. In full, the CDR3 reads CASSFSRGEQYF.